This TCR beta chain was sequenced for a study of blood T cell repertoires in COVID-19. The study drew participants aged about 18 to 89 years from approximately 25 US areas. Researchers sorted participants into cohorts using their self-reported clinical history. Donors in Cohort 3 counted as recovered after two negative PCRs, clearance, or symptom resolution. Source study methods: Estimation of nucleated cell counts relied on the amplification of reference gene primers. Sequencing used immunoSEQ multiplex PCR; TCRdb keeps in-frame clones, though not all of them. V, J and clone size are those of that table, while D and trimming were read from the DNA. In the table there are 200,000 to 250,000 clones, roughly 84% of which are singletons. The sequencing input was PBMCs or T cells enriched from blood (not recorded which). The receptor's source is a woman between 40 and 55 years old who had recovered from COVID-19.

In nucleotides, the CDR3 is TGCGCCAGCAGCCAAGTGGCGGGAGTAATCAATGAGCAGTTCTTC. Its protein product is CASSQVAGVINEQFF. The V call is TRBV4-1, the J call TRBJ2-1; 7 positions match TRBD2. V trimming: 1 base; J trimming: 6 bases; junction bases outside the gene matches: 6. The CDR3 spans 15 residues. Germline assignment: CDR1 MGHRA and CDR2 YSYEKL.